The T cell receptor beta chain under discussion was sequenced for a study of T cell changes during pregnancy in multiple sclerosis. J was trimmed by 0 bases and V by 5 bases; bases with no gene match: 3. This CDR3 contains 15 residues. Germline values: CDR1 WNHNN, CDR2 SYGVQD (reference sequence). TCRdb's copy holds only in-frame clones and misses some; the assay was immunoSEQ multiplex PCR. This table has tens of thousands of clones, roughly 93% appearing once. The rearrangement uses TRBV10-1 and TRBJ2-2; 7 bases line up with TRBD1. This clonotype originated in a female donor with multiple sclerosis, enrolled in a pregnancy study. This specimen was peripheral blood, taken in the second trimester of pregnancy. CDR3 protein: CASSRDSANTGELFF. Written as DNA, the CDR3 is TGCGCCAGCAGTCGGGACAGCGCGAACACCGGGGAGCTGTTTTTT.